The 26 T cell receptor beta chains reported below all come from one sample, sequenced in a study of cytomegalovirus exposure and HLA in healthy donors. The PCR ran on 60 Vbeta and 13 Jbeta primers. Clones were read by immunoSEQ multiplex PCR, and TCRdb kept only the in-frame ones, dropping some. The profile shows 70,000 to 95,000 clones, about 75% of them singletons. Material for sequencing was PBMCs. Receptors originate from a man younger than 40 in good health and CMV-seropositive.

The chain links TRBV25-1 to TRBJ1-2, with TRBD1 as a possible D gene (5 bases). Germline-derived CDR1 and CDR2 are MGHDK and SYGVNS. V was cut by 3 bases and J by 6 bases, with 17 bases left in between. This CDR3 region has 15 residues. The chain's CDR3 is CASSEGQGGINGYTF. The CDR3 nucleotides read TGTGCCAGCAGTGAGGGGCAGGGTGGAATAAATGGCTACACCTTC.

A note on this clone: Other DNA sequences in this specimen translate into the identical CDR3. CDR3 DNA sequence: TGTGCCAGCAGCGTAGGTGGAGGGGTGACCTACGAGCAGTACTTC. It yields the protein CASSVGGGVTYEQYF. This sequence joins TRBV9 and TRBJ2-7; D may be TRBD2 (6 bases). The CDR3 totals 15 residues. Germline assignment: CDR1 SGDLS and CDR2 YYNGEE. Trimming shortened V by 0 bases and J by 2 bases, and 12 bases separated the two germline ends.

The CDR3 DNA follows: TGTGCCAGCAGTGAAGTAGGGGCGAACACCGGGGAGCTGTTTTTT. Translating gives CASSEVGANTGELFF. This chain connects TRBV6-1 to TRBJ2-2; D perhaps matches TRBD1 (5 bases). The length of the CDR3 is 15 residues. Per germline, CDR1 MNHNS and CDR2 SASEGT. V lost 1 base and J 0 bases, leaving 6 bases between the germline ends.

CDR3 nucleotides: TGTGCCAGCAGCTTAGCTGGGACAGGGAATAATTCACCCCTCCACTTT. It translates to CASSLAGTGNNSPLHF. The rearrangement links TRBV7-9 to TRBJ1-6, with TRBD1 matching over 9 bases. Trimming cost V 0 bases and J 5 bases; bases outside gene matches: 2. Germline V CDR1 and CDR2: SEHNR, FQNEAQ (reference sequence). This CDR3 has 16 residues.

The chain carries TRBV11-3 and TRBJ2-3; 10 nucleotides agree with TRBD2. CDR3 length equals 16 residues. CDR1 and CDR2 from the germline V gene are SGHNT and YENEEA. Trimming cost V 5 bases and J 2 bases; bases outside gene matches: 7. The DNA of the CDR3 is TGTGCCAGCAGCCCCGGACTAGCGGCAAACACAGATACGCAGTATTTT. This codes for CASSPGLAANTDTQYF.

This rearrangement joins TRBV19 to TRBJ2-1; no clear D gene. The CDR3 totals 13 residues. The germline gives CDR1 LNHDA, CDR2 SQIVND (reference sequence). Trimming pared 5 bases from V and 5 bases from J, leaving 10 bases between. CDR3 coding DNA: TGTGCCAGTAGTCTATCAAGAGACAATGAGCAGTTCTTC. Translated: CASSLSRDNEQFF.

The chain uses TRBV7-3 and TRBJ2-7, with TRBD2 identical over 7 bases. The germline V gene has CDR1 SGHTA and CDR2 FQGTGA. This CDR3 spans 15 amino acids. With V trimmed by 1 base and J by 2 bases, 5 bases remained unmatched. CDR3 sequence: CASSLKFGGAYEQYF. DNA for the CDR3: TGTGCCAGCAGCTTAAAATTTGGGGGGGCCTACGAGCAGTACTTC.

The V gene is TRBV5-6, the J gene TRBJ1-4; D gene unclear. V dropped 3 bases and J dropped 1 base, with 13 bases sitting between them. The CDR3 extends over 16 amino acids. CDR1 and CDR2 from the germline V gene are SGHDT and YYEEEE. CDR3 nucleotide sequence: TGTGCCAGCAGCTCCCCCCTGGAGCTAACTAATGAAAAACTGTTTTTT. Protein: CASSSPLELTNEKLFF. Full variable domain (outside the CDR3, taken from reference TRBV5-6 and TRBJ1-4): DAGVTQSPTHLIKTRGQQVTLRCSPKSGHDTVSWYQQALGQGPQFIFQYYEEEERQRGNFPDRFSGHQFPNYSSELNVNALLLGDSALYLCASSSPLELTNEKLFFGSGTQLSVL.

The chain employs TRBV4-1 and TRBJ1-5; no definite D call. V lost 3 bases and J lost 5, with 14 bases in between. The CDR3 has 15 amino acids. Germline V gene data show CDR1 as MGHRA and CDR2 as YSYEKL. Here the CDR3 reads CASSQRTGGDQPQHF. In DNA form, the CDR3 reads TGCGCCAGCAGCCAGAGGACTGGCGGAGATCAGCCCCAGCATTTT.

This clone was counted between two and nine times. The V and J genes are TRBV2 and TRBJ2-1; tentative D call: TRBD2 (5 bases). CDR1 and CDR2 (germline): SNHLY, FYNNEI. CDR3 length equals 15 residues. The V gene lost 4 bases and the J gene lost 3 bases, with 13 bases spanning the gap. CDR3 sequence reads: CASSVSLADYNEQFF. CDR3 in DNA: TGTGCCAGCAGTGTTTCTCTAGCAGACTACAATGAGCAGTTCTTC. The complete variable domain, with remaining parts taken from reference TRBV2 and TRBJ2-1, reads EPEVTQTPSHQVTQMGQEVILRCVPISNHLYFYWYRQILGQKVEFLVSFYNNEISEKSEIFDDQFSVERPDGSNFTLKIRSTKLEDSAMYFCASSVSLADYNEQFFGPGTRLTVL.

V usage is TRBV6-1 and J usage is TRBJ1-5; no firm D call. The CDR3 loop spans 14 amino acids. V lost 4 bases, J lost 7 bases, and 14 bases lay in between. Germline assignment: CDR1 MNHNS and CDR2 SASEGT. The CDR3 loop is CASSAGSAAQPQHF. The CDR3 bases are TGTGCCAGCAGTGCGGGTTCGGCGGCCCAGCCCCAGCATTTT.

Points on this clone: An end of the junction does not agree with germline; a read error may underlie this. V and J are TRBV27 and TRBJ2-7; 10 bases line up with TRBD1. CDR3 length equals 15 residues. Germline values: CDR1 MNHEY, CDR2 SMNVEV (reference sequence). DNA for the CDR3: TGTGCCAGCAGTATATCCGGGACAGGGGTCTACGAGCAGTACTTC. Amino acid sequence: CASSISGTGVYEQYF.

This clone was seen a few times. This chain uses TRBV2 with TRBJ2-5; 8 bases map to TRBD1. The V and J ends lost 4 bases and 1 base, in that order; junction bases with no gene match: 8. In germline, CDR1 is SNHLY, CDR2 FYNNEI. This CDR3 comprises 16 residues. The CDR3 here is CASSALTGGIQETQYF. The CDR3 DNA reads as TGTGCCAGCAGTGCCCTCACAGGGGGAATCCAAGAGACCCAGTACTTC. Supplemented by reference TRBV2 and TRBJ2-5, the full variable domain reads EPEVTQTPSHQVTQMGQEVILRCVPISNHLYFYWYRQILGQKVEFLVSFYNNEISEKSEIFDDQFSVERPDGSNFTLKIRSTKLEDSAMYFCASSALTGGIQETQYFGPGTRLLVL.

The rearrangement links TRBV7-3 to TRBJ2-3; perhaps TRBD2 as D (5 bases). The CDR3 is 16 residues long. V was clipped by 2 bases and J by 0 bases, with 12 bases between them. Per the germline V gene, CDR1 is SGHTA and CDR2 is FQGTGA. As DNA, the CDR3 is TGTGCCAGCAGCTTATCCCCGGGGATTAGCACAGATACGCAGTATTTT. As protein: CASSLSPGISTDTQYF.

The chain links TRBV18 to TRBJ2-5, with 13 bases lining up with TRBD2. The J call may be wrong; the DNA end is better matched by TRBJ2-7. The germline V gene encodes CDR1 KGHSH and CDR2 LQKENI. The CDR3 spans 14 residues. CDR3: CASSQGLAGNEQYF. In DNA, the CDR3 is TGTGCCAGCTCACAGGGACTAGCGGGGAACGAGCAGTACTTC.

This chain connects TRBV6-5 to TRBJ2-1, with TRBD2 matching over 7 bases. J gave up 5 bases and V 2 bases, and 0 bases lay outside the gene matches. Germline loops: CDR1 MNHEY, CDR2 SVGAGI. This CDR3 is built from 13 residues. CDR3 in amino acids: CASSYAGDNEQFF. Written as DNA, the CDR3 is TGTGCCAGCAGTTACGCGGGGGACAATGAGCAGTTCTTC.

The chain carries TRBV6-5 and TRBJ2-3, with D perhaps matching TRBD1 (6 bases). Germline CDR1 and CDR2: MNHEY and SVGAGI. The V and J ends lost 0 bases and 1 base respectively, with 8 bases between them. This CDR3 comprises 15 residues. CDR3 region: CASSYSWTGTDTQYF. The CDR3 DNA reads TGTGCCAGCAGTTACTCGTGGACAGGCACAGATACGCAGTATTTT.

Turning to this clone: The junction shows a germline mismatch at one end, possibly a read error. CDR3 sequence reads: CSSSFTGGTSGNTIYF. The CDR3 bases are TGTTCCAGCAGCTTTACGGGGGGTACCTCTGGAAACACCATATATTTT. The J gene is TRBJ1-3, the V gene TRBV7-9; possibly TRBD1 for D (5 bases). Germline loops: CDR1 SEHNR, CDR2 FQNEAQ (reference sequence). CDR3 length equals 16 residues.

The chain joins TRBV18 to TRBJ2-7; 7 bases map to TRBD1. Germline V gene lookup returns CDR1 KGHSH and CDR2 LQKENI. CDR3 length: 16 residues. V was pared by 3 bases and J by 2 bases, with 10 bases of the junction left unmatched. The CDR3 protein is CASSPILGDSTYEQYF. CDR3 in DNA: TGTGCCAGCTCACCTATTCTGGGGGACAGCACCTACGAGCAGTACTTC.

This clone was detected only a few times. V gene TRBV4-1 combines with J gene TRBJ2-5; TRBD2 aligns across 12 bases. J was trimmed by 3 bases and V by 4 bases; bases with no gene match: 9. The CDR3 is 17 amino acids. The germline gives CDR1 MGHRA, CDR2 YSYEKL. CDR3 DNA sequence: TGCGCCAGCAGCCCCCGGACTAGCGGGGATGGAGAAGAGACCCAGTACTTC. This codes for CASSPRTSGDGEETQYF.

V and J are TRBV4-2 and TRBJ2-2; TRBD2 is a possible D gene (5 bases). Trimming pared 0 bases from V and 7 bases from J, leaving 15 bases between. CDR1 LGHNA and CDR2 YNFKEQ come from the germline V gene. This CDR3 is 16 amino acids long. CDR3 nucleotides: TGTGCCAGCAGCCAAGAAGTAAGGGCCGGGGACGGGGAGCTGTTTTTT. Its translation is CASSQEVRAGDGELFF.

The gene calls are TRBV5-1 and TRBJ1-6, with 7 bases identical to TRBD1. V trimming: 4 bases; J trimming: 7 bases; junction bases outside the gene matches: 5. Looked up from germline, CDR1 is SGHRS and CDR2 is YFSETQ. The CDR3 has 14 amino acids. Here the CDR3 reads CASSPRQGNSPLHF. The DNA for the CDR3 is TGCGCCAGCAGCCCCAGACAGGGAAATTCACCCCTCCACTTT.

The genes are TRBV6-1 and TRBJ1-5, with a weak D call TRBD1 (6 bases). The V end was cut by 5 bases, the J end by 9 bases, with 14 bases between. The CDR3 consists of 13 residues. The germline V gene has CDR1 MNHNS and CDR2 SASEGT. CDR3 sequence reads: CASSSKDSRPQHF. As DNA, the CDR3 is TGTGCCAGCAGTTCCAAGGACAGCCGGCCCCAGCATTTT.

This sequence joins TRBV5-5 and TRBJ1-2; 8 bases align to TRBD1. This CDR3 comprises 14 residues. Unmatched junction bases numbered 10, after V lost 4 bases and J lost 8 bases. Germline lookup yields CDR1 SGHKS and CDR2 YYEKEE (reference sequence). The CDR3 is CASSPGQGTIGYTF. CDR3 DNA: TGTGCCAGCAGCCCCGGACAGGGTACGATCGGCTACACCTTC.

Only a few counts were recorded for this clone. Written as DNA, the CDR3 is TGTGCCAGCAGCTTGGCTAGTAGCACTCGGGATACGCAGTATTTT. This codes for CASSLASSTRDTQYF. This chain links TRBV5-4 with TRBJ2-3; D is ambiguous. The CDR3 is 15 residues long. V was pared by 0 bases and J by 6 bases, with 14 bases between. Germline CDR1 reads SGHNT; CDR2 reads YYREEE (reference sequence).

The rearrangement links TRBV11-2 to TRBJ1-2; TRBD1 agrees at 8 bases. The CDR3 is 15 amino acids. CDR1 and CDR2 from the germline V gene are SGHAT and FQNNGV. V was clipped by 2 bases and J by 3 bases; unmatched bases: 5. The CDR3 sequence: CASSLRQGIDYGYTF. The CDR3 DNA reads TGTGCCAGCAGCTTACGACAGGGGATAGACTATGGCTACACCTTC.